Here is one TCR beta chain with its context. This clone has just one count. Which antigen it targets is not known. The sample holds no much larger clone one base away, and base qualities are not on file. This entry comes from a study of T cells after somatic rescue of genetic block (dated by TCRdb to 2020 to 2021). Regarding the complete study: The study assessed how robust, over the long term, a T-cell system was when the system had developed through somatic rescue of a genetic block in T-cell development.

The library relied on the immunoSEQ multiplex PCR assay. Sourced from immuneACCESS, this table was stored by TCRdb with only in-frame sequences that have V and J called. A share of the clones is absent; for the studies checked, an unresolved V gene accounts for under half, and the remainder has no known explanation. The sample includes about 68,000 clones, with less than 95% observed a single time. Just under 3% of the sample rests with the top ten. V is pared back by 8 bases and J by 10 bases, with 21 bases lying between the germline termini. The CDR3 sequence holds 15 residues, the cysteine and phenylalanine included. The DNA shown is the 45-base CDR3, in frame from base 1. The germline V gene sets CDR1 to MDHEN and CDR2 to SYDVKM.

The TCR sequence derives from a man aged 40-50 years. The V gene is TRBV28 and the J gene is TRBJ1-6; possibly the D gene is TRBD1, per 5 matching bases. The sample was peripheral blood mononuclear cells (PBMCs). This receptor carries the CDR3 CASFTIGAGRSPLHF. The sequence in DNA is TGTGCCAGCTTTACTATCGGGGCAGGGCGGTCACCCCTCCACTTT.